In its sample, the clone carrying this T cell receptor (beta chain) was seen a few times. This sample is drawn from a study of T-cell reconstitution after alpha-beta-depleted transplantation in children. During its preparation, the TCRbeta library received unique molecular identifiers. TCRdb passed the PCR reads through MiXCR, listing each CDR3 protein once. The table lists roughly 500,000 distinct CDR3 sequences, around 17% of them singletons. The germline gives CDR1 SQVTM, CDR2 ANQGSEA. The CDR3 sequence is 11 residues long. V was trimmed by 3 bases and J by 7 bases, leaving 9 bases between them. The chain uses TRBV29-1 and TRBJ2-5, with D uncertain. The clonotype originates from a human donor who donated a stem cell graft to a child with acute lymphoblastic leukemia. Sequences were derived from PBMCs from the stem cell graft donor, sampled from the stem cell graft. The CDR3 is CSVEAWGTQYF. The CDR3 DNA reads as TGCAGCGTTGAGGCCTGGGGGACCCAGTACTTC.